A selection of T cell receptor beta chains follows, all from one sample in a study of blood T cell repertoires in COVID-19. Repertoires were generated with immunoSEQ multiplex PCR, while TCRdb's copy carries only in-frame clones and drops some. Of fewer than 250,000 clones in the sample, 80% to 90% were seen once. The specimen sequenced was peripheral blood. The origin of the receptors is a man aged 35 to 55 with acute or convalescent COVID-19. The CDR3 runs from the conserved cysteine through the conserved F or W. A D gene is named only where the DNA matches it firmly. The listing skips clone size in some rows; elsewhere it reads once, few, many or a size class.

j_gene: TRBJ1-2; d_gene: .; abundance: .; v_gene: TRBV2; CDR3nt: TGTGCCAGCACTATACCCGGGACCCAAGGAGGGTATGGCTACACCTTC; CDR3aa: CASTIPGTQGGYGYTF
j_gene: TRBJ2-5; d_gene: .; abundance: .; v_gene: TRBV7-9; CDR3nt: TGTGCCAGCAGCTTAGGTGGGGCGCGAGAGACCCAGTACTTC; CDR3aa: CASSLGGARETQYF
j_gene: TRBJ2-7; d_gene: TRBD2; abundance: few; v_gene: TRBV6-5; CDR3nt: TGTGCCAGCAGAGGGCTAGCGGGAGATTACGAGCAGTACTTC; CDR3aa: CASRGLAGDYEQYF
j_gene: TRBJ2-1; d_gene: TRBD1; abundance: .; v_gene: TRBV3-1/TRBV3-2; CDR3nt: TGTGCCAGCAGCCAAAGGGACAGGGGCTACAATGAGCAGTTCTTC; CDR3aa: CASSQRDRGYNEQFF
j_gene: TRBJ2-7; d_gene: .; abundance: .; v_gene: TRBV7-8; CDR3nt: TGTGCCAGCAGCCGGGACACCCTTTACGAGCAGTACTTC; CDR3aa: CASSRDTLYEQYF
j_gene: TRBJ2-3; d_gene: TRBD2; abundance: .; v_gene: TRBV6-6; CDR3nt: TGTGCCAGCACGAGGACTAGCGGCTCTAGCACAGATACGCAGTATTTT; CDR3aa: CASTRTSGSSTDTQYF
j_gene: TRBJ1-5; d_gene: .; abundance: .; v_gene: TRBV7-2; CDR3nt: TGTGCCAGCAGTATGCAGGGGAATCAGCCCCAGCATTTT; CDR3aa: CASSMQGNQPQHF
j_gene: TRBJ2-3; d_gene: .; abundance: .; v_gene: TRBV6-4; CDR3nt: TGTGCCAGCGTCCCCCGGGAAACGCAGTATTTT; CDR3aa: CASVPRETQYF
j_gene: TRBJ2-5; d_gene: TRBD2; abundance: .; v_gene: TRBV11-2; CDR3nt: TGTGCCAGCAGAAGGGGACTAGCGGGAGTAGAGACCCAGTACTTC; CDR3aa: CASRRGLAGVETQYF
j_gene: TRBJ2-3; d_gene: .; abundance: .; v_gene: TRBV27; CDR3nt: TGTGCCAGCAGTCACGAGGAGGGCACAGATACGCAGTATTTT; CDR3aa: CASSHEEGTDTQYF
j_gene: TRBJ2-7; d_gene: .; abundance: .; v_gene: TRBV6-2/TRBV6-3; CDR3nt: TGTGCCAGCAGTTACGACTACCGCTACGAGCAGTACTTC; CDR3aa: CASSYDYRYEQYF
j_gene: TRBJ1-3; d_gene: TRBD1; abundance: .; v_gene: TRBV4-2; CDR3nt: TGTGCCAGCAGCCATGACAGGGTGCTTGGAAACACCATATATTTT; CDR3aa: CASSHDRVLGNTIYF
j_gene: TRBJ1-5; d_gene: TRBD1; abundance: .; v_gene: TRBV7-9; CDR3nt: TGTGCCAGCAGCTTATCACTGGGACAGGGGGAGCGCCAGCCCCAGCATTTT; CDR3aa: CASSLSLGQGERQPQHF
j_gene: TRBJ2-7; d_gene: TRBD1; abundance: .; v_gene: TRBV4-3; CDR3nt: TGCGCCAGCAGCCAAGGGCAACAGGGGGCTTACGAGCAGTACTTC; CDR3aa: CASSQGQQGAYEQYF
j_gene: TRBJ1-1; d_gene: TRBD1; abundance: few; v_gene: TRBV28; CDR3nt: TGTGCCAGCAGGCTCCGACAGGGTAGGGGGAACACTGAAGCTTTCTTT; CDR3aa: CASRLRQGRGNTEAFF
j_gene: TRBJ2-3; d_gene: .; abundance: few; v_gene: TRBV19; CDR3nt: TGTGCCAGTAGTAGGGGTCGGGAAGATACGCAGTATTTT; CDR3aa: CASSRGREDTQYF
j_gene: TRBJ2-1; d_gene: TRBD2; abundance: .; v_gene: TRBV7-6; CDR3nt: TGTGCCAGCAGCTTAGGGGGACTAGCGGGAGGATATGAGCAGTTCTTC; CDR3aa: CASSLGGLAGGYEQFF
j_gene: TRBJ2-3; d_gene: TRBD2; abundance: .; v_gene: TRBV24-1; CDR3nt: TGTGCCACCAGTGATTTGGGGACTAGCGGGAGGACAGATACGCAGTATTTT; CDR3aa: CATSDLGTSGRTDTQYF
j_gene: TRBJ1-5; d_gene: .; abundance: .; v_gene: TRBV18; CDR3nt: TGTGCCAGCTCACCCGAGGAGGGAATCGGGGAGCCCCAGCATTTT; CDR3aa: CASSPEEGIGEPQHF
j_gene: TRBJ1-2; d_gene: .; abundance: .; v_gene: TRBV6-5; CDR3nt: TGTGCCAGCAGTTCACAGGGTAAAGGGTATGGCTACACCTTC; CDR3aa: CASSSQGKGYGYTF
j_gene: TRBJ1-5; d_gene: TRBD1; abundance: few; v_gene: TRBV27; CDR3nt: TGTGCCAGCAGTCCTGGACAGGGGCCCGGTCAGCCCCAGCATTTT; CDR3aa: CASSPGQGPGQPQHF
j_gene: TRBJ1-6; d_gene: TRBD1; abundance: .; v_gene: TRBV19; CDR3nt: TGTGCCAGTAGGGACAGGGCGGGTTCACCCCTCCACTTT; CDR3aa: CASRDRAGSPLHF
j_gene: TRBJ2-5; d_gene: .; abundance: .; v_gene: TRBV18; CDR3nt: TGTGCCAGCTCACCTACCCCCGGGGAGACCCAGTACTTC; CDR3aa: CASSPTPGETQYF
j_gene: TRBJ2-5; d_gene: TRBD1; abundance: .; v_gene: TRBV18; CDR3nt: TGTGCCAGCTCCCCGGGACAGGGAAACCAAGAGACCCAGTACTTC; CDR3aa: CASSPGQGNQETQYF
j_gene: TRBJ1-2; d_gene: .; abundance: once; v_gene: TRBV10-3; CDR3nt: TGTGCCATCAGTTTACAGGGTGGTGGCTACACCTTC; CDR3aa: CAISLQGGGYTF
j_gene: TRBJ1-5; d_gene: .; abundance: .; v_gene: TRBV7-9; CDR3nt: TGTGCCAGCAGCTCGGAGGGATTTGGCAATCAGCCCCAGCATTTT; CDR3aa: CASSSEGFGNQPQHF
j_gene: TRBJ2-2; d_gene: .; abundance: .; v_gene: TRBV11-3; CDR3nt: TGTGCCAGCAGCTTAGCGGGAGCTTCCGGGGAGCTGTTTTTT; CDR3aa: CASSLAGASGELFF
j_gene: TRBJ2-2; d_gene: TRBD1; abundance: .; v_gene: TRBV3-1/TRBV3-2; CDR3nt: TGTGCCAGCAGCCCAAGGGACAGGAGGAACACCGGGGAGCTGTTTTTT; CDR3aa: CASSPRDRRNTGELFF
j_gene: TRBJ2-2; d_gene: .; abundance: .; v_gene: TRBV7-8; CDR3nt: TGTGCTGGGGAGGCGGGGAACACCGGGGAGCTGTTTTTT; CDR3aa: CAGEAGNTGELFF
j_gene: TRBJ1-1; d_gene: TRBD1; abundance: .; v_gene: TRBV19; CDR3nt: TGTGCCAGTAGTATCGTACTGGGGAGAGGGGGCGCCGGGACGGACACTGAAGCTTTCTTT; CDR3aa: CASSIVLGRGGAGTDTEAFF
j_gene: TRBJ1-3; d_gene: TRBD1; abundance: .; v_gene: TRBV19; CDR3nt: TGTGCCAGTAGTCTAAAACAGGGGCTTCGCTCTGGAAACACCATATATTTT; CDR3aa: CASSLKQGLRSGNTIYF
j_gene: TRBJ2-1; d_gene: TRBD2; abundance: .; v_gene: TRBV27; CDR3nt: TGTGCCAGCAGTTTCCCGGGACTAGCGGGGGGGCGGCCCCAATTGGATGAGCAGTTCTTC; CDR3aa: CASSFPGLAGGRPQLDEQFF
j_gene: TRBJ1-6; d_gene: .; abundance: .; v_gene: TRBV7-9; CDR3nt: TGTGCCAGCGGCGGGGACGGGCATTCACCCCTCCACTTT; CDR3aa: CASGGDGHSPLHF
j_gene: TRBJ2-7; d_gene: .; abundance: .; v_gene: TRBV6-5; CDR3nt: TGTGCCAGCAGTTTGGGCCCAGGGACCTACGAGCAGTACTTC; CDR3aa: CASSLGPGTYEQYF
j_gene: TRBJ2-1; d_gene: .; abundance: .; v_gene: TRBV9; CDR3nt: TGTGCCAGCAGCGTAGGGACAGATTACAATGAGCAGTTCTTC; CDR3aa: CASSVGTDYNEQFF
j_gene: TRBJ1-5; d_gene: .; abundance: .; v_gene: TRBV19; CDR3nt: TGTGCCAGTAGTGCCCTAATACAGCCCCAGCATTTT; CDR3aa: CASSALIQPQHF
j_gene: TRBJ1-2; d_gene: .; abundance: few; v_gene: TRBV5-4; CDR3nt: TGTGCCAGCAGTCCAGACGGGAAGGCTGGCTACACCTTC; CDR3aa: CASSPDGKAGYTF
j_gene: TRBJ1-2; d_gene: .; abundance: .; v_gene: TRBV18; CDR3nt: TGTGCCAGCTCACTGACAGAGAACTATGGCTACACCTTC; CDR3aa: CASSLTENYGYTF
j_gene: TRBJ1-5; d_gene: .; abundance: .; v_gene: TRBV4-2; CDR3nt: TGTGCCAGCAGCCAAGTGGTTGAGGTTTTAGGCAATCAGCCCCAGCATTTT; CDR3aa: CASSQVVEVLGNQPQHF
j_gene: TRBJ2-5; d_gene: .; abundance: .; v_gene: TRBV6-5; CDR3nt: TGTGCCAGCAGTTTCCACGGGGTGTCCCAAGAGACCCAGTACTTC; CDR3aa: CASSFHGVSQETQYF
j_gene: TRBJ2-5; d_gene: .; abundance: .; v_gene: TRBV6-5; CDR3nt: TGTGCCAGCAGTTACGGGCCTGGGAGCGAGACCCAGTACTTC; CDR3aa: CASSYGPGSETQYF
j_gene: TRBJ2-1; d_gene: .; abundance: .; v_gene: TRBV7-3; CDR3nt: TGTGCCAGCAGCGGGGGCAGGGTCAATGAGCAGTTCTTC; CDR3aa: CASSGGRVNEQFF
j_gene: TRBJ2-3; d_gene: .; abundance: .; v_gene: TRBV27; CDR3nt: TGTGCCAGCAGTTTATACGGAGGGGCGGCGGGGGCGGGAGATACGCAGTATTTT; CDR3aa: CASSLYGGAAGAGDTQYF
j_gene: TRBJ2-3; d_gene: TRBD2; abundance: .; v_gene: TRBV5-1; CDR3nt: TGCGCCAGCAGCTTGGGTCCTAGCGGGGGGTCAGATACGCAGTATTTT; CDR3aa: CASSLGPSGGSDTQYF
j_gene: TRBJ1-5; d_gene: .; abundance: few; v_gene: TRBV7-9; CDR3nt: TGTGCCAGCAGCGAAGGGAGAGTTGTAGGTCAGCCCCAGCATTTT; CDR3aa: CASSEGRVVGQPQHF